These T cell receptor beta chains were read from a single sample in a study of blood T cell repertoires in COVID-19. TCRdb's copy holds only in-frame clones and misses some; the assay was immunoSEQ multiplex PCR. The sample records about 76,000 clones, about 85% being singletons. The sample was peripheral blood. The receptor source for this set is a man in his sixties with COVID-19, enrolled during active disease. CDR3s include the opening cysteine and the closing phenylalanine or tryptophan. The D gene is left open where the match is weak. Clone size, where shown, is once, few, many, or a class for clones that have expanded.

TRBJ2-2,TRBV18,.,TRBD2,TGTGCCAGCTCGGCAACTAGCGGAGGCACCGGGGAGCTGTTTTTT,CASSATSGGTGELFF
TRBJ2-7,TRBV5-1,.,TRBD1,TGCGCCAGCAGCTTGGCCGGGACAGGGGTAGGGGAGCAGTACTTC,CASSLAGTGVGEQYF
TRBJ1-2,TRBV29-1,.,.,TGCAGCGTTGAACAACAGGGATTAGGCTATGGCTACACCTTC,CSVEQQGLGYGYTF
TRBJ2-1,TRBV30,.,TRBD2,TGTGCCTGGACCCCGGGACTAGCGGGAGTGGGTGAGCAGTTCTTC,CAWTPGLAGVGEQFF
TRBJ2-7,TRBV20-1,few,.,TGCAGTGCCGGGACAACCTACGAGCAGTACTTC,CSAGTTYEQYF
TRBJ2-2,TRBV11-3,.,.,TGTGCCAGCAGCTTAGGGGCCCTCGACACCGGGGAGCTGTTTTTT,CASSLGALDTGELFF
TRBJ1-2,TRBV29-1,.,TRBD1,TGCAGCGTGGGAACCGACAGGGGGGCCAACTATGGCTACACCTTC,CSVGTDRGANYGYTF
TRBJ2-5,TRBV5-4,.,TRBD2,TGTGCCAGCAGCATCAAGCGGGAGGGCGAGACCCAGTACTTC,CASSIKREGETQYF
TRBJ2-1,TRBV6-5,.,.,TGTGCCAGCAGTTACTTTGAGCGGGCCCGAGAGCAGTTCTTC,CASSYFERAREQFF
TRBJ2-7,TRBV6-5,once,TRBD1,TGTGCCAGCAGTTACTCGACGGGACAGGGGGCCCACGAGCAGTACTTC,CASSYSTGQGAHEQYF
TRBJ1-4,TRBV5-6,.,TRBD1,TGTGCCAGCAGCTTGAGGACAGGGGCTGGGCGGAGTAATGAAAAACTGTTTTTT,CASSLRTGAGRSNEKLFF
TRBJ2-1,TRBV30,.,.,TGTGCCTGGTGCGTCAAAGCCTACAATGAGCAGTTCTTC,CAWCVKAYNEQFF
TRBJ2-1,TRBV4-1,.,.,TGCGCCAGCAGCCAAGAGGGGCAGGGGGGAAAAAATGAGCAGTTCTTC,CASSQEGQGGKNEQFF
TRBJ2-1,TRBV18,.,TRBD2,TGTGCCAGCTCACCAAAGGGACTAGCCTACAATGAGCAGTTCTTC,CASSPKGLAYNEQFF
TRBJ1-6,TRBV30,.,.,TGTGCCTGGAGACCTGGCCCGGGGTCACCCCTCCACTTT,CAWRPGPGSPLHF
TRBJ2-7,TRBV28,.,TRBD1,TGTGCTGTGGGACAGGGGGCCTACGAGCAGTACTTC,CAVGQGAYEQYF
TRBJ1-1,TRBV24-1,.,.,TGTGCCACCAGCTCCGGGAGAGAAGCTTTCTTT,CATSSGREAFF
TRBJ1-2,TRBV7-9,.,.,TGTGCCAGCAGCTTAGGTCCATACTATGGCTACACCTTC,CASSLGPYYGYTF
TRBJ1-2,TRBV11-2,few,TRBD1,TGTGCCAGCAGCCCACGACAGGGAAGTTTTGGCTACACCTTC,CASSPRQGSFGYTF
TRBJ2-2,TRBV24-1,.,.,TGTGCCACCAGTGATTTCGCCCGAGCGAACACCGGGGAGCTGTTTTTT,CATSDFARANTGELFF
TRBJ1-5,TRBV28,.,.,TGTGCCAGCAGTTTAGGGTCGGACTCAGGGGTATGGAATCAGCCCCAGCATTTT,CASSLGSDSGVWNQPQHF
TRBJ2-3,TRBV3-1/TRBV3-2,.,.,TGTGCCAGCAGCCAAGTCCTGACTAGTTCTGGCACAGATACGCAGTATTTT,CASSQVLTSSGTDTQYF
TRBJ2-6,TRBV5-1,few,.,TGCGCCAGCATGATGGGGGAGGCTGGGGCCAACGTCCTGACTTTC,CASMMGEAGANVLTF
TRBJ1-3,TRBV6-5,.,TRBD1,TGTGCCAGCAGTTACTCCAGGACAGGGGAAATATCCATATATTTT,CASSYSRTGEISIYF
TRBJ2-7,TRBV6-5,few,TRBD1,TGTGCCAGCAGTCTCCGGGACAGGGAGTACGAGCAGTACTTC,CASSLRDREYEQYF
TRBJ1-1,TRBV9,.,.,TGTGCCAGCAGCGTAGTGGGCAGTCTGAACACTGAAGCTTTCTTT,CASSVVGSLNTEAFF
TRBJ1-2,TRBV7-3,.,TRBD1,TGTGCCAGCAGCCCGCATCAAAGGGGGACAGGGGCTAACTATGGCTACACCTTC,CASSPHQRGTGANYGYTF
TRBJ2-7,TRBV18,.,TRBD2,TGTGCCAGCTCACCCCGGCGGGAGAGCGCCTACGAGCAGTACTTC,CASSPRRESAYEQYF
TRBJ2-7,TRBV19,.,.,TGTGCCAGTAGGAGGACAGATACCTACGAGCAGTACTTC,CASRRTDTYEQYF
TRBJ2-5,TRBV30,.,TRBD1,TGTGCCTGGAGTCGGGACAGGCAAGAGACCCAGTACTTC,CAWSRDRQETQYF
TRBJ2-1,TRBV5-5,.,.,TGTGCCAGCAGCTTTCTATCAGAGGGCTACAATGAGCAGTTCTTC,CASSFLSEGYNEQFF
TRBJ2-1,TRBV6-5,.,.,TGTGCCAGCATACAAGAGCGGGTGACCTACAATGAGCAGTTCTTC,CASIQERVTYNEQFF
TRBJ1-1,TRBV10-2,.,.,TGCGCCAGCAGGACAGGTAACACTGAAGCTTTCTTT,CASRTGNTEAFF
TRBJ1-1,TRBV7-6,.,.,TGTGCCAGCAGCAACCGACAGGCGCGGAGTGCTGAAGCTTTCTTT,CASSNRQARSAEAFF
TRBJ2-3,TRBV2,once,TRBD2,TGTGCCAGCAGTGACGGAAGCGGGGGGCCGATAGATACGCAGTATTTT,CASSDGSGGPIDTQYF
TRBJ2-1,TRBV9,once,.,TGTGCCAGCACCACTGGGAGTTCTTACGTCTCGTACAATGAGCAGTTCTTC,CASTTGSSYVSYNEQFF
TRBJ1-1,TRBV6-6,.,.,TGTGCCAGCAGCACCCTAGGGAACACTGAAGCTTTCTTT,CASSTLGNTEAFF
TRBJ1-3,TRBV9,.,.,TGTGCCAGCAGCGTAGGGGGAACAGCGGAAAACACCATATATTTT,CASSVGGTAENTIYF
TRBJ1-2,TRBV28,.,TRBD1,TGTGCCAGCAGGGCAGGGGGCGCATCTAACTATGGCTACACCTTC,CASRAGGASNYGYTF
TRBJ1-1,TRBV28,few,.,TGTGCCAGCAGTCGTCGACTGATGAACACTGAAGCTTTCTTT,CASSRRLMNTEAFF
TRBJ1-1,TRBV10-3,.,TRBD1,TGTGCCATCAGAACCGGGACAGGGGGAGTAAAATTAAACACTGAAGCTTTCTTT,CAIRTGTGGVKLNTEAFF